The sequence of this T cell receptor beta chain was determined in a study of CDR3 diversity in severe acne. This clonotype was observed once. The germline V gene encodes CDR1 SGDLS and CDR2 YYNGEE. This CDR3 spans 17 amino acids. V was pared by 0 bases and J by 5 bases, with 12 bases of the junction left unmatched. TCRdb itself ran the PCR reads through MiXCR, one entry per CDR3 protein. The data contain more than 85,000 distinct CDR3 sequences, roughly half of them singletons. This sequence joins TRBV9 and TRBJ2-5, with 8 positions matching TRBD2. The sequencing input was blood. This TCR was recovered from a male donor with acne. The CDR3 DNA is TGTGCCAGCAGCGTAGGGGGGATACTAGCGGCCCGGGAGACCCAGTACTTC. This translates into CASSVGGILAARETQYF.